This TCR beta chain was captured in a study of early T cells in non-severe SARS-CoV-2 infection. Study-wide background: Unsorted whole-blood RNA was sequenced in bulk, leaving chains unpaired. General study results and limits: VDJdb matching, biased toward anti-spike CD8 responses, missed private and CD4 specificities.

The V end lost 5 bases, the J end lost 2 bases, and 7 bases lay between the germline ends. Per germline, CDR1 SEHNR and CDR2 FQNEAQ (reference sequence). The CDR3 sequence is 12 residues long. Unique molecular identifiers were added to individual cDNA molecules. In TCRdb, the 5' RACE reads were re-called with MiXCR into one record per CDR3 protein. The sample includes 100,000 to 120,000 distinct CDR3 sequences, around 10% of them seen just once. This clonotype occurred a few times. Its antigen is unidentified. The rearrangement joins TRBV7-9 to TRBJ2-7; the D is unclear. The receptor comes from an adult who was a healthcare worker with PCR-confirmed SARS-CoV-2 infection or an uninfected control (not recorded which). The sequenced sample was whole blood. The CDR3 DNA reads as TGTGCCAGCAGCCATTCTGCCTACGAGCAGTACTTC. Protein sequence: CASSHSAYEQYF.